The clone carrying this TCR beta chain has more than one count but fewer than ten. What it binds is unknown. The CDR3 length is 15 residues. CDR1 is SGHTA and CDR2 is FQGNSA in the germline V gene. The junction had 3 bases not matched to a gene; V was cut back by 0 bases and J by 2 bases. The study's findings and limits: The larger cohort examined one V-J beta rearrangement, not whole repertoires. Greatest tumor Treg TCR overlap was with tumor naive CD4+ cells. Tumor memory CD4+ T cell TCR gene usage was found to cluster with blood and lymph node memory CD4+ cells and with lymph node naive CD4+ cells.

After constant-region reverse-primer amplification, full-length variable regions underwent semi-nested PCR with Nested Universal Primer A. TCRdb reprocessed the 5' RACE reads with MiXCR, giving one entry per CDR3 protein. The table records around 50,000 distinct CDR3 sequences, about 28% of them present only once. The sequencing input was tumor-infiltrating memory CD4+ T cells sorted from the breast tumor. Subset meaning: memory CD4+ T cells, CD4+CD45RO+CD25-. The TCR was taken from a female donor with breast cancer. This rearrangement joins TRBV7-2 to TRBJ2-7; 8 bases align to TRBD1. CDR3 sequence reads: CASSLARGQAYEQYF. The CDR3 nucleotides are TGTGCCAGCAGCTTAGCGCGGGGACAGGCCTACGAGCAGTACTTC.